This T cell receptor (beta chain) emerged from a study of T cells after posttransplantation cyclophosphamide. Study-wide findings and caveats: TRB overlap between skin or GI tissue T cells and blood was limited.

Profiled with immunoSEQ multiplex PCR; TCRdb holds only in-frame clones, not every one. The sample carries about 16,000 clones, roughly 84% recorded once. Control samples came 1 year after myeloablative marrow transplants with methotrexate plus calcineurin inhibitor. Germline CDR1 is SGDLS and CDR2 is YYNGEE. The CDR3 is made up of 15 amino acids. V lost 4 bases to trimming and J lost 3 bases; unmatched junction nucleotides: 9. As for this clone: Antigen unknown.

The sample was PBMCs, taken after an allogeneic stem cell transplant with a calcineurin inhibitor and methotrexate. This TCR was recovered from a male patient in his fifties who received an allogeneic stem cell transplant from an unrelated donor, was CMV-positive, and had chronic GVHD only. Some T cells may possibly be graft donor cells. The chain uses TRBV9 and TRBJ2-5; 7 bases map to TRBD2. CDR3 in DNA: TGTGCCAGCAGCTTGTTGGGAGGGGTAGAAGAGACCCAGTACTTC. Residues: CASSLLGGVEETQYF. Full variable domain (rest looked up from reference TRBV9 and TRBJ2-5): DSGVTQTPKHLITATGQRVTLRCSPRSGDLSVYWYQQSLDQGLQFLIQYYNGEERAKGNILERFSAQQFPDLHSELNLSSLELGDSALYFCASSLLGGVEETQYFGPGTRLLVL.